These 8 T cell receptor beta chains were all obtained from the same sample, sequenced in a study of T-cell memory formation after mild COVID-19. TCRdb itself ran the 5' RACE reads through MiXCR, one entry per CDR3 protein. This table has 170,000 or so distinct CDR3 sequences, about a fifth appearing once. Sequencing was performed on PBMCs or a T cell subset sorted from them (not recorded which). The receptors were gathered from an adult woman who had mild COVID-19 (a few samples of this study predate the infection). Cell type and time point are not known.

This rearrangement joins TRBV9 to TRBJ2-3; D remains ambiguous. Germline CDR1 and CDR2: SGDLS and YYNGEE. The CDR3 runs 16 residues. V lost 3 bases and J lost 1, with 15 bases in between. CDR3 residues: CASSGPVDLRTDTQYF. In DNA, the CDR3 is TGTGCCAGCAGCGGCCCCGTTGACTTGCGCACAGATACGCAGTATTTT.

The genes are TRBV12-3 or TRBV12-4 and TRBJ1-2; tentative D call: TRBD1 (5 bases). V was clipped by 0 bases and J by 5 bases, with 19 bases between them. The length of the CDR3 is 17 residues. CDR3 in DNA: TGTGCCAGCAGTTTAGCGCAGGAGGCAGGGTGGACGTATGGCTACACCTTC. Protein sequence: CASSLAQEAGWTYGYTF.

J is TRBJ2-1 and V is TRBV2, with TRBD2 matching 14 bases. The CDR3 consists of 13 residues. The V gene end was trimmed by 9 bases and the J gene end by 9 bases; junction bases not matched to a gene: 4. Germline V gene lookup returns CDR1 SNHLY and CDR2 FYNNEI. This chain's CDR3 is CARGTSGSGEQFF. CDR3 sequence (DNA): TGTGCCAGGGGGACTAGCGGGAGTGGTGAGCAGTTCTTC. Using reference TRBV2 and TRBJ2-1 for the parts outside the CDR3, the full variable domain is EPEVTQTPSHQVTQMGQEVILRCVPISNHLYFYWYRQILGQKVEFLVSFYNNEISEKSEIFDDQFSVERPDGSNFTLKIRSTKLEDSAMYFCARGTSGSGEQFFGPGTRLTVL.

The V gene is TRBV11-2, the J gene TRBJ1-1; 7 bases line up with TRBD1. The CDR3 spans 16 residues. Germline V gene sequence: CDR1 SGHAT, CDR2 FQNNGV. V shed 4 bases and J 5 bases; nucleotides not matched to a gene: 13. This CDR3 reads CASSSQRQGSWTEAFF. Here the CDR3 DNA reads TGTGCCAGCAGCTCCCAGAGACAGGGAAGTTGGACTGAAGCTTTCTTT. Together with reference TRBV11-2 and TRBJ1-1, the CDR3 gives the full variable domain: EAGVAQSPRYKIIEKRQSVAFWCNPISGHATLYWYQQILGQGPKLLIQFQNNGVVDDSQLPKDRFSAERLKGVDSTLKIQPAKLEDSAVYLCASSSQRQGSWTEAFFGQGTRLTVV.

The chain employs TRBV7-8 and TRBJ2-5, with D maybe TRBD1 (6 bases). This CDR3 has 16 residues. CDR1 and CDR2 (germline): SGHVS, FQNEAQ. Trimming pared 2 bases from V and 2 bases from J, leaving 15 bases between. This chain's CDR3 is CASSLRGDKGQETQYF. The CDR3 coding sequence is TGTGCCAGCAGCTTAAGAGGGGACAAAGGTCAAGAGACCCAGTACTTC.

This clonotype was seen a handful of times. The chain couples TRBV6-2 or TRBV6-3 to TRBJ2-5, with unresolved D. The V gene lost 2 bases and the J gene lost 5 bases, with 9 bases spanning the gap. CDR1 and CDR2 from the germline V gene are MNHEY and SVGEGT. The CDR3 has 13 amino acids. In DNA, the CDR3 is TGTGCCAGCAGTTACGACCGGTGGGAGACCCAGTACTTC. It encodes CASSYDRWETQYF.

This clonotype was counted between two and nine times. V gene TRBV11-2 combines with J gene TRBJ1-4; tentatively, D is TRBD1 (5 bases). This CDR3 spans 16 amino acids. Trimming stripped 4 bases from V and 5 bases from J, with 17 bases between. Germline V gene sequence: CDR1 SGHAT, CDR2 FQNNGV. This chain's CDR3 is CASSSLDQGLNEKLFF. In nucleotides, the CDR3 is TGTGCCAGCAGCTCCCTCGACCAGGGCTTAAATGAAAAACTGTTTTTT.

This clonotype has more than one count but fewer than ten. The rearrangement links TRBV30 to TRBJ1-1; D perhaps matches TRBD1 (5 bases). Germline V gene data show CDR1 as GTSNPN and CDR2 as SVGIG (reference sequence). The CDR3 has 13 residues. The V end lost 7 bases, the J end lost 1 base, and 13 bases lay between the germline ends. The CDR3 DNA follows: TGTGCCTCTACCGTCACAGGGAACACTGAAGCTTTCTTT. The encoded protein is CASTVTGNTEAFF.